A single sample is the source of the 19 T cell receptor beta chains below, sequenced in a study of blood T cell repertoires in COVID-19. TCRdb's table, derived via immunoSEQ multiplex PCR, lists solely in-frame clones and lacks some. The sample contains 250,000 or so clones, around 90% of which appear only once. Sequencing was done on a sample of PBMCs or T cells enriched from blood (not recorded which). The source of these receptors is a man aged 35 to 55 who had been exposed to COVID-19.

The genes are TRBV7-8 and TRBJ2-5; TRBD2 aligns across 7 bases. The germline gives CDR1 SGHVS, CDR2 FQNEAQ. This CDR3 has 18 residues. Unmatched junction bases numbered 15, after V lost 3 bases and J lost 2 bases. CDR3: CASSFGPGDYLAQETQYF. The CDR3 DNA reads TGTGCCAGCAGCTTTGGGCCCGGGGACTATTTAGCGCAAGAGACCCAGTACTTC.

The V and J genes are TRBV28 and TRBJ1-2, with 7 bases identical to TRBD1. V gave up 6 bases and J gave up 11 bases; unmatched junction bases: 9. This CDR3 has 12 amino acids. Germline CDR1 and CDR2: MDHEN and SYDVKM. The chain's CDR3 is CASRWDSTIYTF. DNA for the CDR3: TGTGCCAGCAGATGGGACAGTACGATTTACACCTTC.

The V gene is TRBV7-9, the J gene TRBJ2-2; a weak D match, TRBD1 (7 bases). Germline V gene sequence: CDR1 SEHNR, CDR2 FQNEAQ (reference sequence). Trimming pared 2 bases from V and 6 bases from J, leaving 13 bases between. The CDR3 totals 15 residues. The CDR3 region is CASSLQGGVPGELFF. The CDR3 bases are TGTGCCAGCAGCTTACAGGGGGGTGTCCCCGGGGAGCTGTTTTTT. The entire variable domain, with the rest obtained from reference TRBV7-9 and TRBJ2-2, is as follows: DTGVSQNPRHKITKRGQNVTFRCDPISEHNRLYWYRQTLGQGPEFLTYFQNEAQLEKSRLLSDRFSAERPKGSFSTLEIQRTEQGDSAMYLCASSLQGGVPGELFFGEGSRLTVL.

V gene TRBV13 combines with J gene TRBJ2-7, with D perhaps matching TRBD2 (6 bases). CDR1 is PRHDT, CDR2 FYEKMQ, per germline (reference sequence). The CDR3 runs to 14 residues. V lost 5 bases and J 2 bases, leaving 13 bases between the germline ends. The CDR3 DNA is TGTGCCAGCAGCCCCGGAGGGACCACCTACGAGCAGTACTTC. The encoded protein is CASSPGGTTYEQYF.

The V call is TRBV7-9, the J call TRBJ2-2; possible D gene TRBD2, 5 bases. The CDR3 runs 16 residues. The V end was cut by 0 bases, the J end by 5 bases, with 13 bases between. CDR1 is SEHNR and CDR2 is FQNEAQ in the germline V gene (reference sequence). CDR3 DNA: TGTGCCAGCAGCTTAGCCCGGACTGGCTCAACCGGGGAGCTGTTTTTT. It translates to CASSLARTGSTGELFF. Together with reference TRBV7-9 and TRBJ2-2, the CDR3 gives the full variable domain: DTGVSQNPRHKITKRGQNVTFRCDPISEHNRLYWYRQTLGQGPEFLTYFQNEAQLEKSRLLSDRFSAERPKGSFSTLEIQRTEQGDSAMYLCASSLARTGSTGELFFGEGSRLTVL.

The chain carries TRBV28 and TRBJ1-5, with TRBD1 matching over 9 bases. The trim removed 5 bases at V and 8 bases at J, leaving 19 bases unmatched. Germline CDR1 reads MDHEN; CDR2 reads SYDVKM. This CDR3 contains 18 residues. The CDR3 DNA sequence: TGTGCCAGCAGTCCTCGGGGGACAGGGTCCCTTCCGAGAAAGCCCCAGCATTTT. Protein: CASSPRGTGSLPRKPQHF.

The chain joins TRBV28 to TRBJ1-2, with unresolved D. The CDR3 sequence is 11 residues long. Germline lookup yields CDR1 MDHEN and CDR2 SYDVKM. V was pared by 2 bases and J by 8 bases, with 6 bases between. CDR3 bases: TGTGCCAGCAGTTTACCCGAGGGCTACACCTTC. As protein: CASSLPEGYTF.

The V gene is TRBV6-5, the J gene TRBJ1-6; 8 positions match TRBD1. CDR1 is MNHEY and CDR2 is SVGAGI in the germline V gene. This CDR3 is built from 15 residues. The V and J ends lost 6 bases and 5 bases, in that order; junction bases with no gene match: 6. Here the CDR3 reads CASSLRGPHNSPLHF. CDR3 coding DNA: TGTGCCAGCAGCCTCAGGGGGCCCCATAATTCACCCCTCCACTTT.

The chain joins TRBV30 to TRBJ1-3; weak D call: TRBD1 (6 bases). V gave up 2 bases and J gave up 3 bases, with 14 bases separating them. The CDR3 sequence is 15 residues long. Germline V lookup: CDR1 GTSNPN, CDR2 SVGIG (reference sequence). The CDR3 spells CAWSFSGADGNTIYF. Written as DNA, the CDR3 is TGTGCCTGGAGTTTTTCAGGGGCAGATGGAAACACCATATATTTT.

The rearrangement links TRBV4-2 to TRBJ2-2; D is perhaps TRBD2 (6 bases). The CDR3 extends over 17 amino acids. V was cut by 3 bases and J by 7 bases, with 21 bases left in between. The V gene's germline CDR1 is LGHNA and CDR2 YNFKEQ. CDR3 loop: CASSQTRTGSVGGELFF. In nucleotides, the CDR3 is TGTGCCAGCAGCCAGACGAGAACCGGGAGTGTTGGCGGGGAGCTGTTTTTT.

The CDR3 protein is CASSPRAGIYGYTF. CDR3 DNA sequence: TGTGCCAGCTCACCACGGGCAGGGATCTATGGCTACACCTTC. This chain connects TRBV18 to TRBJ1-2, with a tentative D call TRBD1 (5 bases). Trimming took off 1 base at V and 4 bases at J, with 10 bases between the two ends. The CDR3 has 14 amino acids. Germline CDR1 reads KGHSH; CDR2 reads LQKENI.

This clone appeared a few times. The chain is built from TRBV5-4 and TRBJ2-5; D perhaps matches TRBD1 (5 bases). Germline loops: CDR1 SGHNT, CDR2 YYREEE (reference sequence). V lost 4 bases to trimming and J lost 5 bases, with 6 bases between them. CDR3 size: 11 residues. The CDR3: CASSPGETQYF. CDR3 in DNA: TGTGCCAGCAGCCCAGGGGAGACCCAGTACTTC. Using reference TRBV5-4 and TRBJ2-5 for the parts outside the CDR3, the full variable domain is ETGVTQSPTHLIKTRGQQVTLRCSSQSGHNTVSWYQQALGQGPQFIFQYYREEENGRGNFPPRFSGLQFPNYSSELNVNALELDDSALYLCASSPGETQYFGPGTRLLVL.

The CDR3 loop reads CASSQDSRNDQPQHF. Here the CDR3 DNA reads TGTGCCAGCAGCCAAGATTCTAGGAACGATCAGCCCCAGCATTTT. The rearrangement joins TRBV3-1 (or the pseudogene TRBV3-2) to TRBJ1-5; no firm D call. Germline V gene lookup returns CDR1 LGHDT and CDR2 YNNKEL (reference sequence). This CDR3 is built from 15 residues. V was pared by 0 bases and J by 5 bases, with 11 bases between.

The chain employs TRBV4-2 and TRBJ2-1, with 9 nucleotides matching TRBD2. Germline V gene sequence: CDR1 LGHNA, CDR2 YNFKEQ. The CDR3 spans 15 residues. Germline trimming cut 1 base from V and 9 bases from J; bases unmatched to any gene: 7. CDR3 sequence reads: CASSQGASGILEQFF. In nucleotides, the CDR3 is TGTGCCAGCAGCCAAGGGGCTAGCGGGATACTTGAGCAGTTCTTC.

The rearrangement links TRBV12-5 to TRBJ1-3; 10 nucleotides line up with TRBD1. The ends lost 5 bases at V and 2 bases at J; junction bases unmatched: 6. Germline V lookup: CDR1 LGHNT, CDR2 FRNRAP. The CDR3 is made up of 16 amino acids. CDR3 sequence reads: CASGNQGQGAGNTIYF. Written as DNA, the CDR3 is TGTGCTAGTGGTAACCAAGGACAGGGGGCTGGAAACACCATATATTTT.

The rearrangement uses TRBV30 and TRBJ2-6; unclear D gene. The CDR3 sequence is 18 residues long. V was shortened by 3 bases and J by 0 bases, with 18 bases between the two germline ends. Germline V gives CDR1 GTSNPN, CDR2 SVGIG (reference sequence). The DNA for the CDR3 is TGTGCCTGGAGCGCAATTTACACACCCGCCTCTGGGGCCAACGTCCTGACTTTC. Protein product: CAWSAIYTPASGANVLTF.

This chain uses TRBV10-3 with TRBJ2-1; weak D call: TRBD2 (5 bases). The CDR3 covers 14 residues. V lost 2 bases and J 5 bases, leaving 10 bases between the germline ends. Germline CDR1 ENHRY, CDR2 SYGVKD. The CDR3 loop is CAISERDYNNEQFF. The CDR3 nucleotides are TGTGCCATCAGTGAGCGAGACTATAACAATGAGCAGTTCTTC.

The chain has TRBV30 and TRBJ1-3, with 7 positions matching TRBD1. The V and J ends lost 2 bases and 2 bases, in that order; junction bases with no gene match: 3. Germline values: CDR1 GTSNPN, CDR2 SVGIG (reference sequence). CDR3 length equals 14 residues. The CDR3 here is CAWSRTGPGNTIYF. In DNA form, the CDR3 reads TGTGCCTGGAGTCGGACAGGTCCTGGAAACACCATATATTTT. Full variable domain (remainder filled in from reference TRBV30 and TRBJ1-3): SQTIHQWPATLVQPVGSPLSLECTVEGTSNPNLYWYRQAAGRGLQLLFYSVGIGQISSEVPQNLSASRPQDRQFILSSKKLLLSDSGFYLCAWSRTGPGNTIYFGEGSWLTVV.

The rearrangement joins TRBV5-1 to TRBJ1-3; D unresolved. CDR3 length: 16 amino acids. CDR1 and CDR2 (germline): SGHRS, YFSETQ. Trimming stripped 5 bases from V and 0 bases from J, with 15 bases between. DNA of the CDR3: TGCGCCAGCAGTACCGGGGAGTGGAGCTCTGGAAACACCATATATTTT. Protein sequence: CASSTGEWSSGNTIYF. Full variable domain (missing parts from reference TRBV5-1 and TRBJ1-3): KAGVTQTPRYLIKTRGQQVTLSCSPISGHRSVSWYQQTPGQGLQFLFEYFSETQRNKGNFPGRFSGRQFSNSRSEMNVSTLELGDSALYLCASSTGEWSSGNTIYFGEGSWLTVV.